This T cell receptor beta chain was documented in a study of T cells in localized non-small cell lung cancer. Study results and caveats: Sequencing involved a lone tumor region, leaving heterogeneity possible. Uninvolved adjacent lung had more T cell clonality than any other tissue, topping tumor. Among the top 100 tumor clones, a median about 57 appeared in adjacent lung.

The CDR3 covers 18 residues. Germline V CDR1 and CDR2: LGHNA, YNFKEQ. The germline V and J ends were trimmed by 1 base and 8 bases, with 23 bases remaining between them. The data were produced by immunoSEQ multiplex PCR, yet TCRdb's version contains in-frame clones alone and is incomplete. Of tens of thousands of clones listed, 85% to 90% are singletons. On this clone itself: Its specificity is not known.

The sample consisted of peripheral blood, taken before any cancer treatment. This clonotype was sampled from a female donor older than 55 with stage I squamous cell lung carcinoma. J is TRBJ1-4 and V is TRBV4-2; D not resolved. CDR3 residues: CASSQGSNRGTRWEKLFF. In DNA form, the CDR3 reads TGTGCCAGCAGCCAAGGAAGTAATAGAGGCACGAGGTGGGAAAAACTGTTTTTT.